This T cell receptor (beta chain) was profiled in a study of regulatory T cells in long-lasting Graves disease. As to time point: newly diagnosed GD, antithyroid drugs for less than 3 months. TCR sequences were obtained from RNA taken from PBMCs. Library construction for TCR beta used iRepertoire HTBI primers and Arm-PCR of CDR3 regions. Per the original methods: Samples revealed 62 TRBV and 14 TRBJ segments. TCRdb processed the multiplex PCR reads anew with MiXCR; each CDR3 protein has one entry. These V and J calls originate from TCRdb's pipeline instead of the authors' own analysis. The data contain about 430,000 distinct CDR3 sequences, 14% to 15% of them singletons. For this clonotype: A much larger clone is a single base away; this may be a read error.

The V end lost 3 bases, the J end lost 5 bases, and 6 bases lay between the germline ends. The CDR3 is made up of 12 amino acids. The germline gives CDR1 SGHKS, CDR2 YYEKEE (reference sequence). These data are also associated with another study on T cells in Graves' hyperthyroidism and ophthalmopathy.

The sequence was collected from a middle-aged woman with Graves disease. The V and J genes are TRBV5-5 and TRBJ2-1; D is ambiguous. The starting material was peripheral blood mononuclear cells (PBMCs), obtained at new diagnosis, from a patient treated with antithyroid drugs. The CDR3: CASSSDHNEQFF. The CDR3 coding sequence is TGTGCCAGCAGCTCCGATCACAATGAGCAGTTCTTC.